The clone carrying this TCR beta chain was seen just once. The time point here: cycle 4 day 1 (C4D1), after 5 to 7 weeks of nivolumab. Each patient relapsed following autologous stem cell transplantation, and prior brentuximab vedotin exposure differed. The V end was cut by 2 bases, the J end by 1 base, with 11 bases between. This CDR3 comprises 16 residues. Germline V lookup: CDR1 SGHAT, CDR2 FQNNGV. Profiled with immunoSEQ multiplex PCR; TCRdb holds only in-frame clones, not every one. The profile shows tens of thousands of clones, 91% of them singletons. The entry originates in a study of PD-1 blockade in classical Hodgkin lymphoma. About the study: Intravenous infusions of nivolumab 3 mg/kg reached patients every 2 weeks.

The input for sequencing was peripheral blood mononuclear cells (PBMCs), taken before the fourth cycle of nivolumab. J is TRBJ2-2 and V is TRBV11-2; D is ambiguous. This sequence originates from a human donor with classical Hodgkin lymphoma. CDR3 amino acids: CASSLHGRMNTGELFF. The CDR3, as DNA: TGTGCCAGCAGCTTACACGGCAGGATGAACACCGGGGAGCTGTTTTTT.